The text below deals with one TCR beta chain. The sample originates from a study of blood T cell repertoires in COVID-19. The wider study: The cDNA or gDNA used as material had been derived from T cells, B-cell-depleted T cells, or PBMCs.

The CDR3 sequence is 16 residues long. CDR1 and CDR2 (germline): KGHSH, LQKENI. Trimming removed 6 bases from V and 7 bases from J; junction bases left unmatched: 10. In the authors' methods: Amplification from reference gene primers served as the basis for estimated nucleated cell counts. The method was immunoSEQ multiplex PCR; TCRdb's version includes in-frame clones alone and lacks a portion of them. V and J calls plus clone size are reproduced from that table; the DNA served to infer D and trimming. The data hold some 500,000 clones, with 85% to 90% observed a single time. Recruits, aged roughly 18 to 100 years, lived in roughly 22 US areas.

The chain combines TRBV18 with TRBJ2-2, with 11 bases matching TRBD2. The sequenced sample was PBMCs or T cells enriched from blood (not recorded which). The sequence was collected from a middle-aged woman who had recovered from COVID-19. Here the CDR3 reads CASSHLSGRAIGELFF. In DNA, the CDR3 is TGTGCCAGCTCCCACCTTAGCGGGAGGGCCATCGGGGAGCTGTTTTTT.